The subject of this entry is one T cell receptor beta chain. This sample was included in a study of blood T cell repertoires in COVID-19. Per germline, CDR1 MGHRA and CDR2 YSYEKL. The junction had 9 bases not matched to a gene; V was cut back by 4 bases and J by 7 bases. This CDR3 region has 16 residues. The protocol was immunoSEQ multiplex PCR, while the TCRdb copy is restricted to in-frame clones and leaves out a portion. The sample records roughly 200,000 clones, 80% to 90% being singletons. The clonotype comes from a man younger than 45 who had recovered from COVID-19. Sequencing input: PBMCs or T cells enriched from blood (not recorded which). This chain joins TRBV4-1 and TRBJ2-2, with 10 positions matching TRBD2. The CDR3 bases are TGCGCCAGCAGCCGCGTGGCAGCGGGAGGGGTCGGGGAGCTGTTTTTT. It specifies CASSRVAAGGVGELFF.